The entry below describes one TCR beta chain. This record comes from a study of blood T cell repertoires in COVID-19. This CDR3 contains 15 residues. The junction had 7 bases not matched to a gene; V was cut back by 8 bases and J by 2 bases. The V gene's germline CDR1 is SEHNR and CDR2 FQNEAQ (reference sequence). In the authors' workflow: Reference gene primer amplification gave nucleated cell count estimates. Profiling relied on immunoSEQ multiplex PCR, and the TCRdb table lists in-frame clones only, not all of them. That table gives V, J and clone size, and the DNA gave D and trimming. The profile shows about 87,000 clones, about nine tenths of them singletons.

This receptor was taken from a woman aged 80 or over with acute or convalescent COVID-19. The V call is TRBV7-9, the J call TRBJ2-2; 8 bases fit TRBD1. The sequencing input was peripheral blood. The CDR3 protein is CASGQGAPNTGELFF. CDR3 bases: TGTGCCAGCGGGCAGGGGGCCCCCAACACCGGGGAGCTGTTTTTT. Full variable domain (rest looked up from reference TRBV7-9 and TRBJ2-2): DTGVSQNPRHKITKRGQNVTFRCDPISEHNRLYWYRQTLGQGPEFLTYFQNEAQLEKSRLLSDRFSAERPKGSFSTLEIQRTEQGDSAMYLCASGQGAPNTGELFFGEGSRLTVL.